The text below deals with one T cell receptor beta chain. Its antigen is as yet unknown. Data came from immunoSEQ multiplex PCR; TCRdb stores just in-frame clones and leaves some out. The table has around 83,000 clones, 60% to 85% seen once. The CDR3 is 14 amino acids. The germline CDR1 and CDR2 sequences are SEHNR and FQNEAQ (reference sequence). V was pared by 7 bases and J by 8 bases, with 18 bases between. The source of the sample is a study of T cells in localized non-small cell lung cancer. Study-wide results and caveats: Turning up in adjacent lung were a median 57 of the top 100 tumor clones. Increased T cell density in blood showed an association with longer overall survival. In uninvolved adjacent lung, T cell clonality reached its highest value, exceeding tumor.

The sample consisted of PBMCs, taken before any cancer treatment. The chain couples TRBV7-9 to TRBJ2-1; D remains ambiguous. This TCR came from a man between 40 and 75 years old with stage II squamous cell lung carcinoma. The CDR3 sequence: CASKFGPANDEQFF. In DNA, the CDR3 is TGTGCCAGCAAATTCGGACCCGCGAACGATGAGCAGTTCTTC.